One T cell receptor (beta chain) is described in this entry. This record comes from a study of blood T cell repertoires in COVID-19. Across the study: Nucleic acid was either cDNA or gDNA, and it came from T cells, B-cell-depleted T cells, or PBMCs.

The protocol was immunoSEQ multiplex PCR, while the TCRdb copy is restricted to in-frame clones and leaves out a portion. The table includes about 330,000 clones, approximately 87% detected once. V lost 3 bases, J lost 4 bases, and 2 bases stayed unmatched. The CDR3 extends over 14 amino acids. The V gene's germline CDR1 is SGHVS and CDR2 FNYEAQ. Donors in Cohort 3 who had recovered were those with two negative PCRs, healthcare professional clearance, or resolution of their symptoms. The J gene is TRBJ1-4, the V gene TRBV7-6, with 7 bases that match TRBD1. Source material: PBMCs or T cells enriched from blood (not recorded which). The TCR was taken from a woman younger than 45 who had recovered from COVID-19. CDR3 amino acids: CASSFGTVNEKLFF. As DNA, the CDR3 is TGTGCCAGCAGCTTCGGGACAGTTAATGAAAAACTGTTTTTT.